The text below deals with one T cell receptor beta chain. Antigen specificity is unknown. The sample comes from a study of CD8+ T cells in alopecia areata. Points from the study as a whole: Scalp sequencing captures resident alphabeta T cells of normal skin too.

Separation by sorting yielded CD4+ and CD8+ T cells from PBMCs. Once RNA had been extracted, it was reverse transcribed into cDNA to act as the sequencing template. Libraries were prepared by immunoSEQ multiplex PCR; TCRdb keeps only in-frame clonotypes and omits some of them. The sample yields about 180,000 clones, over 55% seen once. Looked up from germline, CDR1 is MDHEN and CDR2 is SYDVKM. Trimming stripped 3 bases from V and 2 bases from J, with 10 bases between. This CDR3 is built from 14 residues. This sequence joins TRBV28 and TRBJ1-2; no clear D. The source material was CD4+ T cells sorted from blood, sampled at week 0. The clonotype comes from a human donor with alopecia areata. For the CDR3, the DNA is TGTGCCAGCAGTTTGTCCAGTCTAAACTATGGCTACACCTTC. Translated: CASSLSSLNYGYTF.